Described below is a single TCR beta chain sequence and its context. Its target is not known. This sample was taken from a study of T cell repertoires in cytomegalovirus infection. Across the whole study: Newly reported HLA-C-restricted and thoroughly characterized HLA-B-restricted CMV epitopes were employed.

Per germline, CDR1 LNHDA and CDR2 SQIVND (reference sequence). The CDR3 has 14 amino acids. V lost 6 bases and J lost 7, with 13 bases in between. TCRdb reanalysed the reads using MiXCR and keeps one entry per CDR3 protein. There are hundreds of thousands of distinct CDR3 sequences in the sample; under 55% occur only once, and about 41% lies in the top ten. General study results and limits: Pooled public TCR beta family frequency picked out CMV carriers with the relevant HLA. HLA-C-restricted CMV clonotypes gave the most frequent clonotype in two of eight donors.

The TCR comes from a human donor in good health (CMV status not recorded). Some clones in this sample may be carry-over from other donors' samples. The rearrangement joins TRBV19 to TRBJ1-6; D perhaps matches TRBD1 (5 bases). The sequences come from cultured PBMCs, collected from culture after CMV antigen stimulation. This CDR3 is CASSGGELNSPLHF. The CDR3 DNA follows: TGTGCCAGTAGCGGGGGAGAGCTAAATTCACCCCTCCACTTT.